This entry features one TCR beta chain sequence. Its antigen is unknown. PCR used 60 Vbeta primers and 13 Jbeta primers. Clones were sequenced by immunoSEQ multiplex PCR, and TCRdb holds only the in-frame ones, with some missing. In the table there are around 91,000 clones, 64% of which are singletons. This sample was included in a study of cytomegalovirus exposure and HLA in healthy donors. Regarding the study as a whole: Likely technical artifact: a cluster of highly shared sequence variants. In most subjects, TCR beta sequences reportedly gave accurate predictions of HLA-A and HLA-B alleles. It was shown in a later analysis that HLA-associated TCR beta chains were more clonally expanded than other, equally common chains. A reported reduction in N-insertions relative to the roughly 670-donor mean was seen in an Asian-associated ancestry cluster in a later analysis.

Germline CDR1 is SGHAT and CDR2 is FQNNGV. This CDR3 has 14 amino acids. The junction had 7 bases not matched to a gene; V was cut back by 5 bases and J by 5 bases. The sequence was collected from a man aged 60 to 75 in good health and CMV-seronegative. The V call is TRBV11-2, the J call TRBJ2-5, with TRBD2 matching 8 bases. The sequencing sample was made of PBMCs. DNA of the CDR3: TGTGCCAGCAGCGCATTTCTAGCGGGTGAGACCCAGTACTTC. This gives the protein CASSAFLAGETQYF. Drawing the rest from reference TRBV11-2 and TRBJ2-5, the complete variable domain is EAGVAQSPRYKIIEKRQSVAFWCNPISGHATLYWYQQILGQGPKLLIQFQNNGVVDDSQLPKDRFSAERLKGVDSTLKIQPAKLEDSAVYLCASSAFLAGETQYFGPGTRLLVL.